The 23 T cell receptor beta chains below were found in one sample sequenced in a study of naive and memory T cell subsets. Findings and limits, study-wide: Naive repertoires, especially CD8, held a few larger clonotypes, possibly memory cells re-expressing CD45RA.

These receptors have no known antigen. The beta constant-region primer was an equimolar mix of two oligonucleotides covering TRBC1 and TRBC2. Nested alpha and beta constant-region primers with the SP2 primer drove four PCR rounds on ligated cDNA. Each CDR3 protein is one row after TCRdb ran MiXCR on the UMI-ligation and nested PCR reads. The table has over 80,000 distinct CDR3 sequences, around 11% seen once. Sample: naive CD4+ T cells from blood. The source is a human donor in good health.

Ten or more counts support this clonotype. V usage is TRBV5-6 and J usage is TRBJ1-1, with a possible D match to TRBD1 (5 bases). Germline V CDR1 and CDR2: SGHDT, YYEEEE. CDR3 length equals 13 residues. Deletions cut 4 bases from V and 5 bases from J, with 12 bases between. The CDR3 sequence is CASSKRGSTEAFF. CDR3 coding DNA: TGTGCCAGCAGCAAGCGGGGGTCGACTGAAGCTTTCTTT.

This clonotype was observed a few times. The chain carries TRBV28 and TRBJ2-7, with D tentatively TRBD2 (7 bases). Germline-derived CDR1 and CDR2 are MDHEN and SYDVKM. There are 14 residues in the CDR3. V dropped 7 bases and J dropped 5 bases, with 18 bases sitting between them. The CDR3 bases are TGTGCCAGCACTCCCGGGGGGCATATCGACGAGCAGTACTTC. Translated: CASTPGGHIDEQYF.

The chain combines TRBV20-1 with TRBJ2-7; D perhaps matches TRBD2 (6 bases). The CDR3 totals 13 residues. V gave up 7 bases and J gave up 0 bases, with 13 bases separating them. Germline lookup yields CDR1 DFQATT and CDR2 SNEGSKA (reference sequence). The CDR3 reads CSESSGSSYEQYF. The CDR3 DNA sequence: TGCAGTGAATCTTCCGGGAGCTCCTACGAGCAGTACTTC.

V gene TRBV6-4 combines with J gene TRBJ2-1, with TRBD1 matching over 8 bases. This CDR3 is built from 16 residues. In germline, CDR1 is MRHNA, CDR2 SNTAGT. The V and J ends lost 4 bases and 6 bases, in that order; junction bases with no gene match: 11. This CDR3 is CASSGRTGLATNEQFF. In DNA, the CDR3 is TGTGCCAGCAGTGGTCGGACAGGGTTGGCCACCAATGAGCAGTTCTTC.

The chain is built from TRBV7-9 and TRBJ1-2; D remains ambiguous. The CDR3 runs 13 residues. Germline V gene lookup returns CDR1 SEHNR and CDR2 FQNEAQ (reference sequence). The V end was cut by 0 bases, the J end by 7 bases, with 9 bases between. The chain's CDR3 is CASSLAGGAGYTF. CDR3 nucleotides: TGTGCCAGCAGCTTAGCGGGCGGAGCTGGCTACACCTTC. The variable domain in full, with the rest retrieved from reference TRBV7-9 and TRBJ1-2, is DTGVSQNPRHKITKRGQNVTFRCDPISEHNRLYWYRQTLGQGPEFLTYFQNEAQLEKSRLLSDRFSAERPKGSFSTLEIQRTEQGDSAMYLCASSLAGGAGYTFGSGTRLTVV.

This clonotype was seen repeatedly, ten times or more. The rearrangement joins TRBV11-2 to TRBJ1-5, with TRBD1 as a possible D gene (6 bases). CDR1 and CDR2 (germline): SGHAT, FQNNGV. V gave up 3 bases and J gave up 10 bases, with 16 bases separating them. The CDR3 is made up of 14 amino acids. In DNA, the CDR3 is TGTGCCAGCAGCTTCAGACCGGAAGGGGGTCCCCAGCATTTT. Protein product: CASSFRPEGGPQHF. Supplemented by reference TRBV11-2 and TRBJ1-5, the full variable domain reads EAGVAQSPRYKIIEKRQSVAFWCNPISGHATLYWYQQILGQGPKLLIQFQNNGVVDDSQLPKDRFSAERLKGVDSTLKIQPAKLEDSAVYLCASSFRPEGGPQHFGDGTRLSIL.

This clonotype was detected only a few times. This chain joins TRBV6-2 or TRBV6-3 and TRBJ1-2, with 7 positions matching TRBD1. This CDR3 has 11 amino acids. In germline, CDR1 is MNHEY, CDR2 SVGEGT. V dropped 10 bases and J dropped 8; count of bases not matched to a gene: 7. The CDR3 is CATKQGRGYTF. CDR3 nucleotide sequence: TGTGCCACAAAACAGGGGCGAGGCTACACCTTC.

This clonotype was counted many times. V usage is TRBV7-2 and J usage is TRBJ2-1; D is perhaps TRBD1 (6 bases). This CDR3 is 14 amino acids long. Deletions cut 3 bases from V and 4 bases from J, with 10 bases between. Germline CDR1 is SGHTA and CDR2 is FQGNSA. CDR3 DNA sequence: TGTGCCAGCAGCTTGGGACAAATTTACAATGAGCAGTTCTTC. Residues: CASSLGQIYNEQFF.

This clonotype was detected ten times or more. The chain combines TRBV30 with TRBJ2-4, with D uncertain. Germline V gene sequence: CDR1 GTSNPN, CDR2 SVGIG (reference sequence). V was shortened by 8 bases and J by 9 bases, with 17 bases between the two germline ends. The CDR3 length is 12 residues. For the CDR3, the DNA is TGTGCCGCTCCTAATGTAGGTGGCATTCAGTACTTC. Translating it yields CAAPNVGGIQYF.

This clonotype was counted at least ten times. The V call is TRBV7-2, the J call TRBJ1-1; D gene unclear. Germline assignment: CDR1 SGHTA and CDR2 FQGNSA. V dropped 5 bases and J dropped 4 bases, with 20 bases sitting between them. This CDR3 has 16 amino acids. As DNA, the CDR3 is TGTGCCAGCAGCCTCCTTAACTCCAAACTCGGCACTGAAGCTTTCTTT. Translating gives CASSLLNSKLGTEAFF.

The chain carries TRBV7-2 and TRBJ2-5, with TRBD1 matching over 10 bases. Unmatched junction bases numbered 3, after V lost 2 bases and J lost 0 bases. The germline V gene encodes CDR1 SGHTA and CDR2 FQGNSA. The CDR3 contains 16 residues. The CDR3 coding sequence is TGTGCCAGCAGCTTAAGGGACAGGGGATACCAAGAGACCCAGTACTTC. Its protein is CASSLRDRGYQETQYF. Drawing the rest from reference TRBV7-2 and TRBJ2-5, the complete variable domain is GAGVSQSPSNKVTEKGKDVELRCDPISGHTALYWYRQSLGQGLEFLIYFQGNSAPDKSGLPSDRFSAERTGGSVSTLTIQRTQQEDSAVYLCASSLRDRGYQETQYFGPGTRLLVL.

In its sample, this clonotype was seen a few times. The DNA of the CDR3 is TGTGCCAGCAGTCCGGGACTAGGTTCAGGGCTCGAGCAGTACTTC. Translated: CASSPGLGSGLEQYF. The chain joins TRBV6-5 to TRBJ2-7; 8 bases fit TRBD2. J lost 6 bases, V lost 5 bases, and 12 bases had no gene match. This CDR3 region has 15 residues. Germline assignment: CDR1 MNHEY and CDR2 SVGAGI.

The V gene is TRBV5-4, the J gene TRBJ2-3; 7 bases fit TRBD2. Germline V CDR1 and CDR2: SGHNT, YYREEE (reference sequence). The CDR3 loop spans 16 amino acids. V was clipped by 4 bases and J by 2 bases; unmatched bases: 10. The CDR3 DNA reads TGTGCCAGCAGCCGGGGCGTAGCGGGCAACACAGATACGCAGTATTTT. Residues: CASSRGVAGNTDTQYF.

This clonotype was counted at least ten times. The J gene is TRBJ2-7, the V gene TRBV20-1, with TRBD2 matching 7 bases. The V gene's germline CDR1 is DFQATT and CDR2 SNEGSKA (reference sequence). The CDR3 is made up of 15 amino acids. Losses at the gene ends were 0 bases for V and 9 bases for J; bases not matched to a gene: 14. This CDR3 reads CSARDTGTQRGGQYF. The CDR3 DNA sequence: TGCAGTGCTAGAGATACCGGGACGCAGCGGGGTGGGCAGTACTTC.

The table lists this clonotype with a few counts. In DNA form, the CDR3 reads TGTGCCAGCAGTCCGATACAGGGGAAGGCTTTCTTT. Translation: CASSPIQGKAFF. This rearrangement joins TRBV6-2 or TRBV6-3 to TRBJ1-1; 7 nucleotides match TRBD1. The germline CDR1 and CDR2 sequences are MNHEY and SVGEGT. V gave up 5 bases and J gave up 11 bases; unmatched junction bases: 8. The CDR3 contains 12 residues.

This clonotype turned up a few times. V usage is TRBV20-1 and J usage is TRBJ2-1; tentative D call: TRBD1 (5 bases). Deletions cut 5 bases from V and 7 bases from J, with 12 bases between. This CDR3 spans 12 amino acids. Looked up from germline, CDR1 is DFQATT and CDR2 is SNEGSKA (reference sequence). CDR3 sequence reads: CSAVPQGNEQFF. CDR3 in DNA: TGCAGTGCTGTGCCGCAGGGAAATGAGCAGTTCTTC.

This clonotype was picked up a small number of times. This rearrangement joins TRBV6-5 to TRBJ2-5; TRBD1 matches 9 bases. Germline V lookup: CDR1 MNHEY, CDR2 SVGAGI. This CDR3 is built from 16 residues. Trimming at V came to 0 bases and at J to 4 bases, leaving 6 bases not matched to a gene. For the CDR3, the DNA is TGTGCCAGCAGTTACTCGGGACAGGGTATTGGAGAGACCCAGTACTTC. Residues: CASSYSGQGIGETQYF.

The CDR3 nucleotides read TGTGCCAGCAGCTTCGTGGCAGGTGAGCAGTTCTTC. This gives the protein CASSFVAGEQFF. The chain has TRBV7-3 and TRBJ2-1; D is unclear. V lost 3 bases to trimming and J lost 9 bases, with 9 bases between them. The germline gives CDR1 SGHTA, CDR2 FQGTGA. CDR3 length: 12 amino acids. Using reference TRBV7-3 and TRBJ2-1 for the parts outside the CDR3, the full variable domain is GAGVSQTPSNKVTEKGKYVELRCDPISGHTALYWYRQSLGQGPEFLIYFQGTGAADDSGLPNDRFFAVRPEGSVSTLKIQRTERGDSAVYLCASSFVAGEQFFGPGTRLTVL.

The chain uses TRBV6-8 and TRBJ2-6; D possibly matches TRBD1 or TRBD2 (7 bases each). The CDR3 is 16 residues long. CDR1 is MNHGY and CDR2 is SAAAGT in the germline V gene. The V end lost 6 bases, the J end lost 0 bases, and 12 bases lay between the germline ends. CDR3 DNA: TGTGCCAGCAGCCAGGGGGGGGTCTCTGGGGCCAACGTCCTGACTTTC. As protein: CASSQGGVSGANVLTF.

The sample holds a few counts of this clonotype. This sequence joins TRBV12-3 or TRBV12-4 and TRBJ2-5; D not resolved. Trimming took off 6 bases at V and 2 bases at J, with 13 bases between the two ends. The CDR3 loop spans 14 amino acids. The CDR3 is CASSHHQSQETQYF. CDR3 nucleotide sequence: TGTGCCAGCAGCCACCACCAGTCTCAAGAGACCCAGTACTTC.

This clonotype appeared many times. The chain carries TRBV6-2 or TRBV6-3 and TRBJ2-3; the match to TRBD2 covers 8 bases. In germline, CDR1 is MNHEY, CDR2 SVGEGT. The CDR3 has 14 residues. Losses at the gene ends were 8 bases for V and 0 bases for J; bases not matched to a gene: 4. CDR3 sequence (DNA): TGTGCCAGCGAGTCTAGCGGGAGCACAGATACGCAGTATTTT. Protein sequence: CASESSGSTDTQYF.

The rearrangement joins TRBV29-1 to TRBJ1-1; TRBD1 is a possible D gene (6 bases). The CDR3 loop spans 13 amino acids. The germline CDR1 and CDR2 sequences are SQVTM and ANQGSEA. V gave up 7 bases and J gave up 6 bases, with 18 bases separating them. The CDR3 reads CSAEWNRAAEAFF. The DNA for the CDR3 is TGCAGCGCGGAGTGGAACAGGGCCGCTGAAGCTTTCTTT.

V is TRBV20-1 and J is TRBJ2-2; the D gene could be TRBD1 or TRBD2 (5 bases each). CDR1 and CDR2 (germline): DFQATT, SNEGSKA (reference sequence). The CDR3 spans 15 residues. The germline V and J ends were trimmed by 5 bases and 0 bases, with 13 bases remaining between them. This CDR3 is CSARRDASNTGELFF. The CDR3 DNA reads TGCAGTGCTCGAAGGGACGCCTCGAACACCGGGGAGCTGTTTTTT.